The 19 T cell receptor beta chains given below trace back to one sample, sequenced in a study of tumor and adjacent non-tumor tissue in lung cancer. The library came from three nested PCR rounds adapted from ARM-PCR protocols. From the multiplex PCR reads, TCRdb called clonotypes with MiXCR, one entry per CDR3 protein. The sample records about 110,000 distinct CDR3 sequences, more than 60% being singletons. The template was RNA from unsorted bulk tissue. The sample taken for sequencing was lung tumor tissue. The receptors stem from a woman aged 60-70 years with non-small cell lung cancer.

This clonotype was seen a few times. The junction differs from germline at one of its ends, possibly a read error. The rearrangement links TRBV6-5 to TRBJ1-4, with TRBD1 identical over 9 bases. Germline V gene sequence: CDR1 MNHEY, CDR2 SVGAGI. This CDR3 is 15 amino acids long. CDR3 bases: TGTGTCAGCAGTTACACGGGGACAGGGCACGGAAAACTGTTTTTT. Amino acid sequence: CVSSYTGTGHGKLFF.

A remark on this clonotype: This may be a read error, as it is one base from a much larger clone. This chain uses TRBV20-1 with TRBJ1-1; TRBD1 might be the D (6 bases). Germline lookup yields CDR1 DFQATT and CDR2 SNEGSKA (reference sequence). With 5 bases removed from V and 1 base from J, the gap between germline ends came to 11 bases. This CDR3 is 13 amino acids long. In nucleotides, the CDR3 is TGCAGTGCTTCCGGGGACACGAACACTGAAGCTTTCTTT. It is translated as CSASGDTNTEAFF.

This clonotype was seen ten or more times. The chain has TRBV20-1 and TRBJ1-2, with a possible D match to TRBD1 (6 bases). This CDR3 has 12 amino acids. The germline CDR1 and CDR2 sequences are DFQATT and SNEGSKA (reference sequence). V was cut by 3 bases and J by 6 bases, with 11 bases left in between. The CDR3 spells CSASRGSDGYTF. The DNA of the CDR3 is TGCAGTGCTAGTAGGGGGTCGGATGGCTACACCTTC.

Notes on this clonotype: One end of the junction does not line up with germline, which may come from a read error. The chain couples TRBV20-1 to TRBJ2-3; 9 bases map to TRBD2. CDR1 is DFQATT, CDR2 SNEGSKA, per germline (reference sequence). The CDR3 totals 15 residues. This CDR3 is CRPSPASGITHTQYF. DNA for the CDR3: TGCAGGCCAAGTCCTGCTAGCGGGATCACACATACACAGTATTTT.

This clonotype was observed once. One end of the junction is discordant with germline, which a read error may explain. The genes are TRBV6-4 and TRBJ2-3; D may be TRBD2 (5 bases). CDR3 length: 14 residues. Germline V CDR1 and CDR2: MRHNA, SNTAGT. CDR3 region: CASSVVGGSDTQYF. For the CDR3, the DNA is TGTGCCAGTAGTGTTGTTGGAGGCTCAGATACGCAGTATTTT.

This clonotype was seen only once. V gene TRBV6-5 combines with J gene TRBJ2-1; TRBD1 might be the D (6 bases). This CDR3 spans 16 amino acids. Germline V CDR1 and CDR2: MNHEY, SVGAGI. The ends were cut back, 7 bases at V and 8 bases at J, with 24 bases in the middle. CDR3 in DNA: TGTGCCAGCAATTTTGGGGCCCCTGACAGGCCTGATGAGCAGTTCTTC. Protein product: CASNFGAPDRPDEQFF.

A word on this clonotype: A read error is possible here, since a much larger clone lies one base away. The chain recombines TRBV5-4 with TRBJ1-5; D not certain. The germline V gene encodes CDR1 SGHNT and CDR2 YYREEE (reference sequence). The CDR3 spans 13 residues. CDR3 DNA sequence: TGTACCAGCAGCTCGGACAGCAATCAGCCCCAGCATTTT. Translated: CTSSSDSNQPQHF. Together with reference TRBV5-4 and TRBJ1-5, the CDR3 gives the full variable domain: ETGVTQSPTHLIKTRGQQVTLRCSSQSGHNTVSWYQQALGQGPQFIFQYYREEENGRGNFPPRFSGLQFPNYSSELNVNALELDDSALYLCTSSSDSNQPQHFGDGTRLSIL.

This chain uses TRBV6-6 with TRBJ2-7; maybe TRBD1 (5 bases). From germline, CDR1 is MNHNY and CDR2 SVGAGI (reference sequence). The CDR3 has 14 amino acids. With 8 bases removed from V and 7 bases from J, the gap between germline ends came to 21 bases. The chain's CDR3 is CASGTAEQDKEQYF. The CDR3 DNA is TGTGCCAGCGGTACCGCCGAACAGGACAAAGAGCAGTACTTC.

Worth noting for this clonotype: Just one base apart from a much larger clone, this may be a read error. The V call is TRBV12-3 or TRBV12-4, the J call TRBJ2-5; D possibly corresponds to TRBD1 (5 bases). This CDR3 contains 14 residues. CDR3 in amino acids: CASSLSDSQEIQYF. CDR3 coding DNA: TGTGCCAGCAGTTTGAGTGACAGTCAAGAGATCCAGTACTTC.

In the case of this clonotype: The conserved phenylalanine or tryptophan normally closing the CDR3 is absent here, so this likely arose from a read error. V and J are TRBV12-3 or TRBV12-4 and TRBJ2-2; the match to TRBD2 covers 8 bases. Losses at the gene ends were 7 bases for V and 2 bases for J; bases not matched to a gene: 6. The CDR3 is made up of 15 amino acids. The CDR3 sequence: CASKGGGPNTGELFL. CDR3 sequence (DNA): TGTGCCAGCAAGGGCGGGGGGCCAAACACCGGGGAGCTGTTTCTT.

In the case of this clonotype: The junction and the germline gene differ at one end; a read error may be behind it. The chain joins TRBV11-2 to TRBJ2-2; 8 bases agree with TRBD2. From germline, CDR1 is SGHAT and CDR2 FQNNGV. CDR3 length equals 16 residues. The CDR3 here is CASISNPGLVSGDLFF. The CDR3 DNA reads as TGTGCCAGCATCTCCAACCCGGGACTAGTCTCCGGGGATCTGTTTTTT. The full variable domain, its missing parts supplied by reference TRBV11-2 and TRBJ2-2, is EAGVAQSPRYKIIEKRQSVAFWCNPISGHATLYWYQQILGQGPKLLIQFQNNGVVDDSQLPKDRFSAERLKGVDSTLKIQPAKLEDSAVYLCASISNPGLVSGDLFFGEGSRLTVL.

A note on this clonotype: Likely a read error: the CDR3 ends without its conserved phenylalanine or tryptophan. The rearrangement links TRBV11-2 to TRBJ2-3; TRBD2 might be the D (7 bases). The germline V gene has CDR1 SGHAT and CDR2 FQNNGV. This CDR3 is 15 amino acids long. Trimming took off 6 bases at V and 3 bases at J, with 16 bases between the two ends. The CDR3 region is CASRRGGAGTDTQYI. DNA for the CDR3: TGTGCCAGCAGGAGGGGGGGGGCTGGTACAGATACGCAGTATATT.

On this clonotype: The conserved final phenylalanine or tryptophan is absent from the CDR3, which likely points to a read error. The chain joins TRBV11-3 to TRBJ2-3; no firm D call. The length of the CDR3 is 12 residues. Trimming removed 2 bases from V and 10 bases from J, with 10 bases in between. CDR1 is SGHNT and CDR2 is YENEEA in the germline V gene. The CDR3: CASSLRSDAQYS. CDR3 DNA: TGTGCCAGCAGCTTACGCAGTGATGCGCAGTATTCT.

Details on this clonotype: Relative to the germline gene, one junction end is altered; a read error may explain this. The V call is TRBV4-3, the J call TRBJ2-1, with 7 positions matching TRBD2. Looked up from germline, CDR1 is LGHNA and CDR2 is YSLEER. This CDR3 is built from 16 residues. Written as DNA, the CDR3 is TGCGCCAGCAGCCAAGGGACTAGTAGGAGGTTGAATGAGCGGTTCTTC. Amino acids: CASSQGTSRRLNERFF.

Worth noting for this clonotype: The CDR3 does not close with the conserved phenylalanine or tryptophan, likely indicating a read error. V gene TRBV6-2 or TRBV6-3 combines with J gene TRBJ1-5; TRBD1 matches at 9 bases. The CDR3 extends over 14 amino acids. Germline V gives CDR1 MNHEY, CDR2 SVGEGT. CDR3 residues: CASRYRDRVLPQHS. The CDR3 DNA sequence: TGCGCAAGCAGATACCGGGACAGGGTTCTGCCCCAGCATTCT.

Worth noting for this clonotype: A much larger clone differs by one base, so this may be a read error. The rearrangement uses TRBV28 and TRBJ1-5; 7 bases agree with TRBD1. Trimming at V came to 5 bases and at J to 7 bases, leaving 11 bases not matched to a gene. The CDR3 sequence is 15 residues long. The germline gives CDR1 MDHEN, CDR2 SYDVKM. The CDR3 reads CASSQGQFWSQPQHF. CDR3 DNA sequence: TGTGCCAGCAGTCAGGGACAGTTTTGGTCCCAGCCCCAGCATTTT.

This clonotype was picked up a small number of times. The chain recombines TRBV6-4 with TRBJ2-3, with D unresolved. Deletions cut 3 bases from V and 0 bases from J, with 4 bases between. Germline assignment: CDR1 MRHNA and CDR2 SNTAGT. This CDR3 is built from 13 residues. Here the CDR3 reads CASSEYSTDTQYF. CDR3 in DNA: TGTGCCAGCAGTGAGTACAGCACAGATACGCAGTATTTT.

With regard to this clonotype: Germline and junction disagree at one end, which may indicate a read error. This chain joins TRBV11-2 and TRBJ1-3; no clear D. Germline loops: CDR1 SGHAT, CDR2 FQNNGV. The length of the CDR3 is 16 residues. CDR3 sequence (DNA): TGTGCCAGCAGTTTCGTCCATGGCAGCTCTGGATACACCATATATTTT. This sequence encodes CASSFVHGSSGYTIYF.

On this clonotype itself: A much more abundant neighbour one base away suggests this may be a read error. The chain recombines TRBV4-3 with TRBJ2-3; D may be TRBD1 or TRBD2 (5 bases each). Germline CDR1 LGHNA, CDR2 YSLEER. The CDR3 is 15 residues long. V was cut by 6 bases and J by 5 bases, with 18 bases left in between. The DNA for the CDR3 is TGCGCCAGCAGTCCCGGCAGGGTGAGGGTAGATACGCAGTATTTT. It yields the protein CASSPGRVRVDTQYF.